Listed below are T cell receptor beta chains from one sample, sequenced in a study of cytomegalovirus exposure and HLA in healthy donors. The data were produced by immunoSEQ multiplex PCR, yet TCRdb's version contains in-frame clones alone and is incomplete. The table lists about 130,000 clones, 65% to 90% of them singletons, with around 1.2% in the top ten. The sample was PBMCs. These receptors were collected from a girl aged 2-15 years in good health and CMV-seronegative. The CDR3 runs from the conserved cysteine through the conserved F or W. Not every row has a clone size; where given, it reads once, few, many or a size class.

V gene	clone size	CDR3 protein
TRBV5-5	.	CASSLVDRGHYEQYF
TRBV14	.	CASSRRLAGAADTQYF
TRBV9	.	CASSVATGGRSYNEQFF
TRBV7-9	.	CASRSGSNRNEQFF
TRBV11-3	.	CASSLRDRETDTQYF
TRBV10-3	.	CAISDLREGPKETQYF
TRBV7-2	once	CASSFRGSSYNEQFF
TRBV7-2	.	CASKRSGGADTQYF
TRBV27	.	CASSLDTYNSPLHF
TRBV15	.	CATSRESGRSTDTQYF
TRBV15	.	CATSRDGEVVQPQHF
TRBV7-3	.	CASSGGAANSPLHF
TRBV4-3	.	CASSQSDSFSGANVLTF
TRBV7-2	.	CASRISGVNTEAFF
TRBV30	.	CAWSGQREPSYEQYF
TRBV28	.	CASSFSPGDSNQPQHF
TRBV5-4	.	CASSLRAKETQYF
TRBV9	once	CASSVVVGGTNYGYTF
TRBV6-4	.	CASSDSVAGGSDTQYF
TRBV28	.	CATSSFVPGNTIYF
TRBV7-9	.	CASSSTHVNEQFF
TRBV27	.	CASRHWTSGAQETQYF